This T cell receptor (beta chain) was observed in a study of post-analysis software for immune sequencing data. Per the germline V gene, CDR1 is SQVTM and CDR2 is ANQGSEA. V gave up 4 bases and J gave up 4 bases, with 4 bases separating them. The CDR3 contains 10 residues. The study, taken as a whole, reports: When patients were compared with controls, five TRBV segments were more frequent, TRBV5-6, TRBV5-1 and TRBV20-1 among them. Controls significantly exceeded multiple sclerosis patients in normalized Chao1 diversity. F measure clustering grouped samples strongly by preparation batch.

The TCR beta cDNA libraries carried unique molecular identifiers. TCRdb reanalysed the PCR reads using MiXCR and keeps one entry per CDR3 protein. Altogether almost 700,000 distinct CDR3 sequences are present, approximately 59% being singletons, with the ten largest covering around 10%. Ten or more counts support this clonotype. The antigen is unknown. The chain is built from TRBV29-1 and TRBJ2-5, with D unclear. The TCR was taken from a girl aged 2-10 years with multiple sclerosis. Material: blood. The CDR3 DNA sequence: TGCAGCGTTGTACGAGAGACCCAGTACTTC. Its protein is CSVVRETQYF.